This T cell receptor beta chain is from a study of identifying expanded T cells in peripheral blood (dated by TCRdb to between 2018 and 2021). For the study in its entirety: Four technical replicates, made by sequencing separate aliquots from the same pool of genomic DNA, were compared pairwise. The full study reports these points: The authors expected that biological variance in healthy repertoires might rise further over much longer intervals, such as months to years. Across all healthy-donor time intervals, the beta-binomial model significantly cut both the number of clones called differentially abundant and the false-positive rate. Variance in clone template counts between two-week samples significantly increased with total template count across all healthy donors. Around 1.2 differentially abundant clones were flagged by the binomial model between technical replicates, whereas about 15 and 19 were flagged over roughly two weeks and four weeks, respectively.

The immunoSEQ Assay, which relies on bias-controlled multiplex PCR amplification of genomic DNA, was used to profile TCRbeta CDR3 regions. The authors' pipeline ran thus. The absolute abundance of each unique TCRbeta CDR3 region was quantified after sequences were collapsed and filtered. Differential abundance was tested with a binomial (Fisher-equivalent) model and with a beta-binomial model adding time-dependent variance fitted from healthy donors. Clones with fewer than 5 combined templates were removed, and differential abundance was called for clones with a Benjamini-Hochberg FDR below 0.01. Using the form v = (b*log(k)+a)^2, the beta-binomial variance was modeled as a function of the total template count across the two samples. The source is immuneACCESS, and TCRdb retained only in-frame sequences with V and J called. Part of the clones is not carried over; for the studies checked, unresolved V genes explain less than half of this, and the remainder is unexplained. For V, J and clone size, that table is used; D and trimming come from the DNA. The table for this sample lists roughly 100,000 clones; about 87% of them were counted only once. The ten biggest clones cover approximately 14% of the sample.

During the collection period, no infections or other immune events were recorded for the healthy donors. Healthy-donor blood repertoires served as a training cohort to calibrate time-dependent variance in a beta-binomial model of T-cell clone differential abundance. The training cohort included approximately 10 healthy donors, of whom 3 were female and 7 were male. Donor ages ranged from 29 to 64 years, with an average of around 43 years. Whole blood from each healthy donor was obtained from a commercial supplier and was collected at three time points around 13 days apart. Genomic DNA was extracted from unsorted whole blood for immunosequencing. Regarding this clone: It lacks a known antigen. Per-base quality was not reported, and no clone a single base away is much larger than it.

Specimen: blood. This TCR was recovered from a person aged 18 to 69 in good health.

The DNA sequence follows: TGCGCCAGCAGTCCACGGGACAGAACCTACGAGCAGTACTTC. Its protein is CASSPRDRTYEQYF. Recombination connected TRBV4-3 to TRBJ2-7; TRBD1 fits 7 bases in the junction. The germline V gene encodes CDR1 LGHNA and CDR2 YSLEER. V has 6 bases trimmed and J has 2 bases trimmed; junction bases matching no gene number 7. From the cysteine up to the phenylalanine, the CDR3 has a length of 14 residues. The read is trimmed to its CDR3 DNA, 42 bases read in frame from base 1.